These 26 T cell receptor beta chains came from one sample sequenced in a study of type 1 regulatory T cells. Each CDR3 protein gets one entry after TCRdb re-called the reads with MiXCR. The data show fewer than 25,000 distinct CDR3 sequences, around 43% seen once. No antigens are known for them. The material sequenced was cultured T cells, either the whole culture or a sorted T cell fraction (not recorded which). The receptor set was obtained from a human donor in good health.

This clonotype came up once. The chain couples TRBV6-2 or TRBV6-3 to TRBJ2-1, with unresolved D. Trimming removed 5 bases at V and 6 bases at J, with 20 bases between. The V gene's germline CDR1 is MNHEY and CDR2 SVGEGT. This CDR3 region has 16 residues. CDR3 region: CASSNPGPLGLNEQFF. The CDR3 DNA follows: TGTGCCAGCAGTAACCCGGGCCCCCTCGGGCTCAATGAGCAGTTCTTC.

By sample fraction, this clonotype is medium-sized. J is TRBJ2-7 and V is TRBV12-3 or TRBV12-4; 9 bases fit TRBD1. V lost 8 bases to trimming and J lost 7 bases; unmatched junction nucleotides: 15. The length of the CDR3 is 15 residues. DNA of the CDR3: TGTGCCAGCTGGAGGACAGGGGATGGTGTTAAAGAGCAGTACTTC. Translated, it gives CASWRTGDGVKEQYF.

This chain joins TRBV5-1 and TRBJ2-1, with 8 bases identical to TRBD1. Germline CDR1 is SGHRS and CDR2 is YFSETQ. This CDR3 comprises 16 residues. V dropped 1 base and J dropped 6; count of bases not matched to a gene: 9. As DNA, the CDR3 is TGCGCCAGCAGCTTGCTGACAGGGGTCCGAGCCAATGAGCAGTTCTTC. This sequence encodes CASSLLTGVRANEQFF.

The DNA for the CDR3 is TGTGCCAGCCGACTAGCGGGGGGTTATAACAATGAGCAGTTCTTC. Its translation is CASRLAGGYNNEQFF. This chain connects TRBV27 to TRBJ2-1; 13 bases are a match to TRBD2. Germline assignment: CDR1 MNHEY and CDR2 SMNVEV (reference sequence). The CDR3 length is 15 residues. Trimming cost V 8 bases and J 5 bases; bases outside gene matches: 6.

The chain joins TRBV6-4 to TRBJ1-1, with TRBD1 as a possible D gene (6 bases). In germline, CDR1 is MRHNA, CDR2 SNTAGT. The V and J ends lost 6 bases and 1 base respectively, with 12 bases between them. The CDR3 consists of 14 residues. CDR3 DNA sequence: TGTGCCAGCAGCAAAACAGGGCAGAACACTGAAGCTTTCTTT. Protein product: CASSKTGQNTEAFF.

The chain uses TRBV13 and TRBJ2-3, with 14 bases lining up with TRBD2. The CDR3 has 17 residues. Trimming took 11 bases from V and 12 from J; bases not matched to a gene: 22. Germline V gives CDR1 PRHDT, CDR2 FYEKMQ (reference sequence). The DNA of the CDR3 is TGTGCCTTCTCACCCGATCGACTAGCGGGGGGGCCGGATCGACAGTATTTT. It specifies CAFSPDRLAGGPDRQYF.

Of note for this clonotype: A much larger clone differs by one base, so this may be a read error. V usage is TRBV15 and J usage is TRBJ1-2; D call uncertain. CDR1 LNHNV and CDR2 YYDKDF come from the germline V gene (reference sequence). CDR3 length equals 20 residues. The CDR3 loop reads CATNRDRFYSGGRFDYGYTF. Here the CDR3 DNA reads TGTGCCACCAACAGAGATCGCTTCTACAGTGGCGGGAGGTTTGACTATGGCTACACCTTC.

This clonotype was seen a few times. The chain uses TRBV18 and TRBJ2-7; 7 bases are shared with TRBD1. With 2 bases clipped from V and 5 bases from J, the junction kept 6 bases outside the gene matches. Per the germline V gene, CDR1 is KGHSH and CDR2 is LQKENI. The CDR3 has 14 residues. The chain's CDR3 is CASSPLTGTHEQYF. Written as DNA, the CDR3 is TGTGCCAGCTCACCATTGACAGGGACCCACGAGCAGTACTTC.

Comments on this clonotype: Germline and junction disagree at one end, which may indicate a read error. Here the CDR3 reads CASSSTGTSNYGYTF. CDR3 DNA sequence: TGTGCCAGCAGCTCGACAGGGACCTCTAACTATGGCTATACCTTC. The chain carries TRBV11-2 and TRBJ1-2, with 7 nucleotides matching TRBD1. The CDR3 spans 15 residues. Germline V gives CDR1 SGHAT, CDR2 FQNNGV.

CDR3 in amino acids: CASSRPGRDRGYNEQFF. As DNA, the CDR3 is TGCGCCAGCAGCCGCCCCGGCCGGGACAGGGGTTACAATGAGCAGTTCTTC. The chain links TRBV4-1 to TRBJ2-1; 10 nucleotides agree with TRBD1. Germline-derived CDR1 and CDR2 are MGHRA and YSYEKL. The ends lost 4 bases at V and 4 bases at J; junction bases unmatched: 10. This CDR3 comprises 17 residues.

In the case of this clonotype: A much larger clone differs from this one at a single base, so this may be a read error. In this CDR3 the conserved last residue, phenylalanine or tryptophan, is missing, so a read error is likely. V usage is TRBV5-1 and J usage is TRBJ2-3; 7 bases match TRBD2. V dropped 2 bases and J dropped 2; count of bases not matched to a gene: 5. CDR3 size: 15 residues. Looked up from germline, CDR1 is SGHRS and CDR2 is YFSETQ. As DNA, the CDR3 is TGCGCCAGCAGCTTAGCGGGGCTGAACACAGATACGCAGTATTAT. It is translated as CASSLAGLNTDTQYY.

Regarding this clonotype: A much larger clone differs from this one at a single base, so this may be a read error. The CDR3 here is CATRFLGPSGNTIYF. In DNA form, the CDR3 reads TGTGCCACCAGGTTTCTCGGGCCCTCTGGAAACACCATATATTTT. The chain is built from TRBV10-3 and TRBJ1-3; D gene ambiguous. From germline, CDR1 is ENHRY and CDR2 SYGVKD. Trimming stripped 10 bases from V and 0 bases from J, with 16 bases between. The CDR3 is 15 amino acids.

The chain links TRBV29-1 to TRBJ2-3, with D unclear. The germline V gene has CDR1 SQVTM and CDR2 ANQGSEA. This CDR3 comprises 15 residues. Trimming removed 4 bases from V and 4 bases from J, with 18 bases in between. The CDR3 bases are TGCAGCGTTGTCGCACAGCCCCTTCTGTCAGATACGCAGTATTTT. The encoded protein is CSVVAQPLLSDTQYF.

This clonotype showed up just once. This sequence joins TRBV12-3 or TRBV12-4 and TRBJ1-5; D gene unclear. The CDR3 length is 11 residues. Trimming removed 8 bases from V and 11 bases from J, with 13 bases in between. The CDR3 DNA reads TGTGCCAGCGGCCACCGAGGGTCCCAGCATTTT. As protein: CASGHRGSQHF.

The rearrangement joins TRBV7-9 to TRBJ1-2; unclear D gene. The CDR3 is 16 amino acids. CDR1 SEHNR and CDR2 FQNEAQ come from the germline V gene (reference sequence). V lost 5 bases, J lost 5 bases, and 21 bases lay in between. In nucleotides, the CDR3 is TGTGCCAGCAGCGCCACTAATGCGGCCTCCCTTTATGGCTACACCTTC. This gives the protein CASSATNAASLYGYTF.

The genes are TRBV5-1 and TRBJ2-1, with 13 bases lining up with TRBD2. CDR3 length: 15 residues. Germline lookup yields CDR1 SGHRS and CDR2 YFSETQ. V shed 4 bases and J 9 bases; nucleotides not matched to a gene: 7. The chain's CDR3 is CASSVTSGGAGEQFF. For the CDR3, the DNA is TGCGCCAGCAGCGTTACTAGCGGGGGGGCGGGTGAGCAGTTCTTC. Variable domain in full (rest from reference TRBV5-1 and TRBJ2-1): KAGVTQTPRYLIKTRGQQVTLSCSPISGHRSVSWYQQTPGQGLQFLFEYFSETQRNKGNFPGRFSGRQFSNSRSEMNVSTLELGDSALYLCASSVTSGGAGEQFFGPGTRLTVL.

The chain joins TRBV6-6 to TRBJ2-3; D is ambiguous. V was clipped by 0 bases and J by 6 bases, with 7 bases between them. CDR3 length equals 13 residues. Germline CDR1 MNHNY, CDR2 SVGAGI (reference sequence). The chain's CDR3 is CASSYSRPDTQYF. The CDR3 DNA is TGTGCCAGCAGTTACTCCCGACCTGATACGCAGTATTTT.

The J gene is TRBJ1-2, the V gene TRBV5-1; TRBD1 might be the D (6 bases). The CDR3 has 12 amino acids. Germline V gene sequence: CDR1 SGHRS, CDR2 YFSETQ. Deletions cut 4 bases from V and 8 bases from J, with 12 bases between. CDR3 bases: TGCGCCAGCAGCCTGGGACAAAGGGGCTACACCTTC. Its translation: CASSLGQRGYTF.

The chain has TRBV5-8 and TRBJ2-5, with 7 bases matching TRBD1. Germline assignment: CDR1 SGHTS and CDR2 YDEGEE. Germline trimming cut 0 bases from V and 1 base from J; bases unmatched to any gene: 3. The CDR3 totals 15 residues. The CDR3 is CASSLGTGPQETQYF. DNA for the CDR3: TGTGCCAGCAGCTTGGGGACAGGACCCCAAGAGACCCAGTACTTC.

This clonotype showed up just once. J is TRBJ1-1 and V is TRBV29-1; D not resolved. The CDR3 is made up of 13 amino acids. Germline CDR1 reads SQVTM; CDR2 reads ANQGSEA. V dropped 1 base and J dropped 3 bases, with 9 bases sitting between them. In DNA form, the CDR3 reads TGCAGCGTTGAAGCCCGCCGGGACACTGAAGCTTTCTTT. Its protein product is CSVEARRDTEAFF.

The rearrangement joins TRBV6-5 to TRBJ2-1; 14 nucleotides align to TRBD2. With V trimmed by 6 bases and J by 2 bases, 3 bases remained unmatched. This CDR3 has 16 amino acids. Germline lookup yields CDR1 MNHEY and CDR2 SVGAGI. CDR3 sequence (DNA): TGTGCCAGCAGGCGACTAGCGGGGGGGCCCTACAATGAGCAGTTCTTC. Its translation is CASRRLAGGPYNEQFF.

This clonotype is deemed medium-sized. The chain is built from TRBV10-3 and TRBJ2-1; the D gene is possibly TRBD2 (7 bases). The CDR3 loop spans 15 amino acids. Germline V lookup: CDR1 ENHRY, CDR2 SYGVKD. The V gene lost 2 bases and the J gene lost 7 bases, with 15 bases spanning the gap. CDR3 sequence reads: CAISEPGRGLNEQFF. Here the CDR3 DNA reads TGTGCCATCAGTGAGCCGGGGAGGGGGTTAAATGAGCAGTTCTTC.

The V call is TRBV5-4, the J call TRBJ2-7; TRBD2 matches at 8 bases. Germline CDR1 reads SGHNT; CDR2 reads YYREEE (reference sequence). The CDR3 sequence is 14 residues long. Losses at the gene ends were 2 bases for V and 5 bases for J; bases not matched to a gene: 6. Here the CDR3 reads CASSFPSGSHEQYF. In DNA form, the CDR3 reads TGTGCCAGCAGCTTTCCCAGCGGGAGCCACGAGCAGTACTTC.

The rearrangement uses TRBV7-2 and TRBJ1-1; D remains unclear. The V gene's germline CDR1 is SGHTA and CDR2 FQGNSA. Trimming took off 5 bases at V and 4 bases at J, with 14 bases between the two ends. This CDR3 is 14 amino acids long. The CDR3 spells CASSPTRTSTEAFF. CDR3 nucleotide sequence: TGTGCCAGCAGCCCTACACGGACGAGCACTGAAGCTTTCTTT.

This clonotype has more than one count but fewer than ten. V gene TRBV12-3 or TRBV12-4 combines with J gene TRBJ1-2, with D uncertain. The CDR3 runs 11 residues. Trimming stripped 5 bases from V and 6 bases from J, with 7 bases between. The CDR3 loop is CASSLLHGYTF. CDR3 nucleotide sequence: TGTGCCAGCAGTCTCCTACATGGCTACACCTTC.

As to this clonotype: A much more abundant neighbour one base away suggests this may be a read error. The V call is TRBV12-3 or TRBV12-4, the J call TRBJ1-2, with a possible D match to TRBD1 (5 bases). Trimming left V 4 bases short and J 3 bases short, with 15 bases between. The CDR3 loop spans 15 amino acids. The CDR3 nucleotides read TGTGCCAGCAGTTACTCCCCAGGGAACGACTATGGCTACACCTTC. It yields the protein CASSYSPGNDYGYTF.